This T cell receptor (beta chain) comes out of a study of neoadjuvant anti-PD-1 for oral cavity cancer. Time point of the sample: after neoadjuvant nivolumab, at surgical resection. Patients were newly diagnosed with stage II-IVA oral cavity squamous cell carcinoma without prior systemic or radiation treatment. No culture or expansion preceded analysis of these blood cells. With 4 bases clipped from V and 0 bases from J, the junction kept 7 bases outside the gene matches. There are 16 residues in the CDR3. Germline loops: CDR1 SGHRS, CDR2 YFSETQ. Only in-frame clones appear in the TCRdb table, and some are missing; sequencing was by immunoSEQ multiplex PCR. This sample has over 60,000 clones, with approximately 87% found just once.

This TCR came from a person aged 35 to 85 with oral cavity squamous cell carcinoma. Material: PBMCs, obtained after nivolumab (anti-PD-1) treatment. V and J are TRBV5-1 and TRBJ2-5; 9 bases fit TRBD1. The DNA for the CDR3 is TGCGCCAGCAGCACGGACAGGGGCGCGTACCAAGAGACCCAGTACTTC. It yields the protein CASSTDRGAYQETQYF. The complete variable domain, with remaining parts taken from reference TRBV5-1 and TRBJ2-5, reads KAGVTQTPRYLIKTRGQQVTLSCSPISGHRSVSWYQQTPGQGLQFLFEYFSETQRNKGNFPGRFSGRQFSNSRSEMNVSTLELGDSALYLCASSTDRGAYQETQYFGPGTRLLVL.